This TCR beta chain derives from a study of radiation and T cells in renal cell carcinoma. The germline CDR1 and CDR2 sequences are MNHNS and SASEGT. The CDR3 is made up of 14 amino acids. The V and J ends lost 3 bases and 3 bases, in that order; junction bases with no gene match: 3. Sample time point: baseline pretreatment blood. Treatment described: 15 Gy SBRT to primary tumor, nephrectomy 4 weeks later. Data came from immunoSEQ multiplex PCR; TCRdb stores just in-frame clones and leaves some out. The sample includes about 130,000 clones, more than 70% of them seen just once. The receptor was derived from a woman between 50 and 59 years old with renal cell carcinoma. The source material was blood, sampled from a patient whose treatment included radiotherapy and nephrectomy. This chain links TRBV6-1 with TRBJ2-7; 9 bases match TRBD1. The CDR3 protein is CASSDQGQGYEQYF. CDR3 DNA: TGTGCCAGCAGTGACCAGGGACAGGGCTACGAGCAGTACTTC.